These 17 T cell receptor beta chains share one sample of origin, sequenced in a study of blood T cells in healthy people across ages. Next came a second PCR, run for about 6 to 11 cycles, which used a sample-barcoded 5' primer along with a J-beta primer mix. TCRdb itself ran the 5' RACE reads through MiXCR, one entry per CDR3 protein. The top ten clones hold around 4% of a sample with 1,500,000 or so distinct CDR3 sequences, 42% of them seen once. The material sequenced was blood. These receptors all stem from a woman under 30 in good health.

The genes are TRBV29-1 and TRBJ2-7, with 9 bases aligning to TRBD1. V was pared by 6 bases and J by 7 bases, with 10 bases of the junction left unmatched. The CDR3 is 13 residues long. Per the germline V gene, CDR1 is SQVTM and CDR2 is ANQGSEA. CDR3 amino acids: CSVTGTGPLEQYF. The DNA for the CDR3 is TGCAGCGTGACCGGGACAGGGCCCCTAGAGCAGTACTTC.

This chain connects TRBV4-3 to TRBJ2-3; no clear D gene. Trimming pared 6 bases from V and 2 bases from J, leaving 12 bases between. The germline gives CDR1 LGHNA, CDR2 YSLEER. The CDR3 covers 14 residues. CDR3 in DNA: TGCGCCAGCAGTTTAACTCAGTACACAGATACGCAGTATTTT. Its translation: CASSLTQYTDTQYF.

V is TRBV24-1 and J is TRBJ2-2; 10 nucleotides match TRBD1. This CDR3 has 16 amino acids. Per the germline V gene, CDR1 is KGHDR and CDR2 is SFDVKD. Trimming at V came to 4 bases and at J to 5 bases, leaving 6 bases not matched to a gene. CDR3 residues: CATSEAGTGVTGELFF. In DNA form, the CDR3 reads TGTGCCACCAGTGAGGCCGGGACAGGGGTTACCGGGGAGCTGTTTTTT.

The chain links TRBV4-2 to TRBJ2-5; D may be TRBD1 (5 bases). The J call is uncertain, as TRBJ2-1 better fits the DNA end. This CDR3 region has 15 residues. CDR1 and CDR2 (germline): LGHNA, YNFKEQ. CDR3 protein: CASSQASRGGETQFF. The CDR3 nucleotides read TGTGCCAGCAGCCAAGCTTCTAGGGGTGGAGAGACCCAGTTCTTC.

This chain joins TRBV19 and TRBJ1-1; D might be TRBD1 (5 bases). The CDR3 totals 11 residues. Between the trimmed V and J ends, which lost 7 bases and 7 bases, there was a span of 10 bases. Germline assignment: CDR1 LNHDA and CDR2 SQIVND (reference sequence). This chain's CDR3 is CASMTENEAFF. Here the CDR3 DNA reads TGTGCCAGTATGACAGAGAATGAAGCTTTCTTT.

This clonotype was seen a single time. The chain couples TRBV27 to TRBJ2-5; D is uncertain. CDR1 and CDR2 (germline): MNHEY, SMNVEV (reference sequence). Trimming shortened V by 5 bases and J by 2 bases, and 15 bases separated the two germline ends. The CDR3 contains 15 residues. The CDR3 here is CASSASPDGQETQYF. The CDR3 coding sequence is TGTGCCAGCAGTGCCTCCCCTGACGGGCAAGAGACCCAGTACTTC.

The V call is TRBV30, the J call TRBJ1-1; D unresolved. This CDR3 spans 14 amino acids. Germline values: CDR1 GTSNPN, CDR2 SVGIG (reference sequence). The V end lost 4 bases, the J end lost 6 bases, and 18 bases lay between the germline ends. The CDR3 region is CAWNVGRGWAEAFF. The CDR3 DNA reads as TGTGCCTGGAACGTGGGCCGGGGATGGGCTGAAGCTTTCTTT.

J is TRBJ2-5 and V is TRBV4-1; 8 positions match TRBD2. The CDR3 extends over 14 amino acids. Germline lookup yields CDR1 MGHRA and CDR2 YSYEKL. Trimming at V came to 3 bases and at J to 5 bases, leaving 5 bases not matched to a gene. CDR3 DNA: TGCGCCAGCAGCCACCCGGGACTAGTTGAGACCCAGTACTTC. Protein sequence: CASSHPGLVETQYF.

This clonotype was observed a handful of times. The J gene is TRBJ2-7, the V gene TRBV7-9; a possible D gene is TRBD1 (5 bases). The CDR3 extends over 14 amino acids. The germline V gene encodes CDR1 SEHNR and CDR2 FQNEAQ (reference sequence). V lost 5 bases, J lost 7 bases, and 18 bases lay in between. The CDR3 region has the DNA TGTGCCAGCAGCCTCCAAACAGGATACAATGAGCAGTACTTC. This gives the protein CASSLQTGYNEQYF.

Many counts were recorded for this clonotype. The V and J genes are TRBV5-1 and TRBJ2-5; 8 bases are a match to TRBD1. The CDR3 is made up of 15 amino acids. The trim removed 4 bases at V and 2 bases at J, leaving 7 bases unmatched. The germline V gene encodes CDR1 SGHRS and CDR2 YFSETQ. The CDR3 region has the DNA TGCGCCAGCAGCGGCAGGGGGCTACCTCAAGAGACCCAGTACTTC. It is translated as CASSGRGLPQETQYF.

V and J are TRBV28 and TRBJ2-4; 11 bases map to TRBD1. The V and J ends lost 7 bases and 5 bases, in that order; junction bases with no gene match: 10. The CDR3 length is 16 residues. Germline loops: CDR1 MDHEN, CDR2 SYDVKM. The CDR3 region has the DNA TGTGCCAGCACGCTGGTCGGGACAGGGGGGCAAAACATTCAGTACTTC. The encoded protein is CASTLVGTGGQNIQYF.

CDR3 sequence (DNA): TGCAGCGTTGGACGTAGGGAGCAGGGGCTCAACGAGCAGTACTTC. This codes for CSVGRREQGLNEQYF. The chain has TRBV29-1 and TRBJ2-7; TRBD1 might be the D (6 bases). The CDR3 contains 15 residues. Deletions cut 4 bases from V and 5 bases from J, with 21 bases between. Germline CDR1 SQVTM, CDR2 ANQGSEA.

The sample holds many counts of this clonotype. V gene TRBV7-2 combines with J gene TRBJ2-1; D is undetermined. The V and J ends lost 1 base and 4 bases respectively, with 11 bases between them. The germline gives CDR1 SGHTA, CDR2 FQGNSA. The CDR3 loop spans 15 amino acids. The CDR3 region has the DNA TGTGCCAGCAGCTTAGATAGTGCATTGTACAATGAGCAGTTCTTC. Amino acids: CASSLDSALYNEQFF.

This clonotype has more than one count but fewer than ten. The chain couples TRBV7-2 to TRBJ1-2, with D unclear. The CDR3 contains 14 residues. The V and J ends lost 2 bases and 1 base respectively, with 8 bases between them. Germline V gives CDR1 SGHTA, CDR2 FQGNSA. CDR3 in DNA: TGTGCCAGCAGCTTATGGGAGAGTAACTATGGCTACACCTTC. As protein: CASSLWESNYGYTF.

The rearrangement uses TRBV2 and TRBJ1-4; maybe TRBD1 (5 bases). The V gene lost 2 bases and the J gene lost 7 bases, with 14 bases spanning the gap. This CDR3 spans 15 amino acids. CDR1 is SNHLY and CDR2 is FYNNEI in the germline V gene. CDR3 region: CASSERGTKGEKLFF. In nucleotides, the CDR3 is TGTGCCAGCAGTGAACGCGGGACGAAGGGTGAAAAACTGTTTTTT.

The CDR3 DNA follows: TGTGCCACCAGCAGACGTCCGGGACAAAGCTCCTACAATGAGCAGTACTTC. The encoded protein is CATSRRPGQSSYNEQYF. The J gene is TRBJ2-1, the V gene TRBV15; weak D call: TRBD1 (6 bases). Matching the DNA end better, TRBJ2-7 makes the J call doubtful. CDR3 length equals 17 residues. Germline V gives CDR1 LNHNV, CDR2 YYDKDF (reference sequence).

This clonotype was counted a few times. The rearrangement joins TRBV20-1 to TRBJ2-6; 8 nucleotides agree with TRBD1. CDR3 length equals 18 residues. Germline V gene sequence: CDR1 DFQATT, CDR2 SNEGSKA (reference sequence). The V segment lost 4 bases and the J segment 1 base; nucleotides outside the gene matches: 12. The CDR3 DNA reads TGCAGTGCTACAGGGGGCGCAGGGTCCATTTCTGGGGCCAACGTCCTGACTTTC. Protein: CSATGGAGSISGANVLTF.